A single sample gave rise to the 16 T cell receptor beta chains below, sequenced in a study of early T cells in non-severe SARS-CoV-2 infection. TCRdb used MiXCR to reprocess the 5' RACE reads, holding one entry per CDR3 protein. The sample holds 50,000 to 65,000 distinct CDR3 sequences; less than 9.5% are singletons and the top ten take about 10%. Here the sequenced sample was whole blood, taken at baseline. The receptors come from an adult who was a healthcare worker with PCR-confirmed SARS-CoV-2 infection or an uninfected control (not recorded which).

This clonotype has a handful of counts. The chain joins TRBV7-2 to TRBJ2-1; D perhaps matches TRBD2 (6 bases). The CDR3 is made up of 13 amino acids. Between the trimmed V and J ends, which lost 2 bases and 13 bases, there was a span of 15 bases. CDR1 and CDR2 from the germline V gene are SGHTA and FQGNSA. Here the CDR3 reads CASSLNGGKKQFF. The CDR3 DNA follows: TGTGCCAGCAGCTTAAATGGGGGGAAAAAACAGTTCTTC.

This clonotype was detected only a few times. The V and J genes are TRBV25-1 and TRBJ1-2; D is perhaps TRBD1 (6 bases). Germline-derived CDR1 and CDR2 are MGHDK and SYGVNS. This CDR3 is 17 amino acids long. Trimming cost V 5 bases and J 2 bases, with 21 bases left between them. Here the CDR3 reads CASSPTRGGHRNYGYTF. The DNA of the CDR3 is TGTGCCAGCAGTCCGACCCGAGGGGGACATCGAAACTATGGCTACACCTTC.

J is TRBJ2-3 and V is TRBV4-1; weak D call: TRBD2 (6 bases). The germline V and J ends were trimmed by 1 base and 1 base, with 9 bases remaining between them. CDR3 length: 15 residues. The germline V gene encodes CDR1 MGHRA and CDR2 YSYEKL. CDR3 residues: CASSQAGLGTDTQYF. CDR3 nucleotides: TGCGCCAGCAGCCAAGCGGGACTCGGCACAGATACGCAGTATTTT.

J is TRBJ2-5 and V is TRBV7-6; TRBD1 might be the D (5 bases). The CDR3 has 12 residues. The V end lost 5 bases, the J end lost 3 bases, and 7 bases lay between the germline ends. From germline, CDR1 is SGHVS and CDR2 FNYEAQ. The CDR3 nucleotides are TGTGCCAGCAGCCCCAGGGAAGAGACCCAGTACTTC. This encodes CASSPREETQYF.

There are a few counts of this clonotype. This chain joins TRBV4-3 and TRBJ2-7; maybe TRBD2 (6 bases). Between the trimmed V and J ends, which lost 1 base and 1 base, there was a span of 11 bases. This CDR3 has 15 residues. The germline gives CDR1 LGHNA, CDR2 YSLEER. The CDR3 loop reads CASSQASSASYEQYF. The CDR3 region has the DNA TGCGCCAGCAGCCAAGCCTCTAGCGCTTCCTACGAGCAGTACTTC.

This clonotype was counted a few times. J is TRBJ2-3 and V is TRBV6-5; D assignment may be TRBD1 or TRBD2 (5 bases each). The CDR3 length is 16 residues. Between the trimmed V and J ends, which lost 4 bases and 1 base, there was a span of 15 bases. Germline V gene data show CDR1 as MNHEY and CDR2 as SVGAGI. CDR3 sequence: CASSFLIGGGTDTQYF. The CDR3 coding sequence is TGTGCCAGCAGTTTCTTAATTGGGGGTGGCACAGATACGCAGTATTTT.

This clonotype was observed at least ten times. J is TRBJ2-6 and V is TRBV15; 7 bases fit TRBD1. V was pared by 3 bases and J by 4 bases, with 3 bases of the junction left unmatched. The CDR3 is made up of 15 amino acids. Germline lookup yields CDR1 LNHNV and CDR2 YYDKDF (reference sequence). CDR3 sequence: CATSSGDRGANVLTF. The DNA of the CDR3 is TGTGCCACCAGCAGTGGGGACAGAGGGGCCAACGTCCTGACTTTC.

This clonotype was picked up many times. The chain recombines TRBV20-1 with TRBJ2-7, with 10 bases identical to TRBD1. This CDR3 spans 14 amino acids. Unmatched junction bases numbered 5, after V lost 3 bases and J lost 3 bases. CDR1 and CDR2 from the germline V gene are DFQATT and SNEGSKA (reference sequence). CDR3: CSASPGTGVYEQYF. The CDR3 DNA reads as TGCAGTGCTAGTCCCGGGACAGGGGTCTACGAGCAGTACTTC.

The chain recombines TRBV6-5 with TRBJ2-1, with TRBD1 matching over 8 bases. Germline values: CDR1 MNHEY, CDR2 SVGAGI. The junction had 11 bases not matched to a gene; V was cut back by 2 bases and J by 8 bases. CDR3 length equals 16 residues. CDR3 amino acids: CASSYQTGEFVYEQFF. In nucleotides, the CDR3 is TGTGCCAGCAGTTACCAGACAGGGGAGTTTGTGTATGAGCAGTTCTTC.

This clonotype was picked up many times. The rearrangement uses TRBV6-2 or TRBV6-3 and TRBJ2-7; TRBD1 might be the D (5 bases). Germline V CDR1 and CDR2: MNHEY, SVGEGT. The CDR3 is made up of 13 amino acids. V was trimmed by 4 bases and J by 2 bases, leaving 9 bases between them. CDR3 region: CASSLGHTYEQYF. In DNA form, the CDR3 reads TGTGCCAGCAGTTTAGGACATACCTACGAGCAGTACTTC.

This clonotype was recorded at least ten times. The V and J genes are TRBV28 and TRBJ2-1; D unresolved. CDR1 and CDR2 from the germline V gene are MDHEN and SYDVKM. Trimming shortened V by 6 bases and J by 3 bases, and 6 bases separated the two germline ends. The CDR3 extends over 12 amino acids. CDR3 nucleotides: TGTGCCAGCAGCGCTTACTACAATGAGCAGTTCTTC. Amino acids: CASSAYYNEQFF. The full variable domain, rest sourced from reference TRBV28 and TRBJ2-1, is DVKVTQSSRYLVKRTGEKVFLECVQDMDHENMFWYRQDPGLGLRLIYFSYDVKMKEKGDIPEGYSVSREKKERFSLILESASTNQTSMYLCASSAYYNEQFFGPGTRLTVL.

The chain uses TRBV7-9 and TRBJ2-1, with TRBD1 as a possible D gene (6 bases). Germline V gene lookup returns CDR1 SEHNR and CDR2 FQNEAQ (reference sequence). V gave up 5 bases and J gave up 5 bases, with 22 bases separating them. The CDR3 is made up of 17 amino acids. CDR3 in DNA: TGTGCCAGCAGCGCCCCGGGACACGGACCCGGAGACAATGAGCAGTTCTTC. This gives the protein CASSAPGHGPGDNEQFF.

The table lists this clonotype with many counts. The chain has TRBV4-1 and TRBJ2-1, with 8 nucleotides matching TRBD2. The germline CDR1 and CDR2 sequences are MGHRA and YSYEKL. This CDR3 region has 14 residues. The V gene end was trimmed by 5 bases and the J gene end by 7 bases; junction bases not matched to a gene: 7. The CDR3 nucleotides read TGCGCCAGCAGCAAAGGACTAGCTCAGAATGAGCAGTTCTTC. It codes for CASSKGLAQNEQFF.

The DNA of the CDR3 is TGCGCCAGCAGCCACCGGCCCGAGAATGAGCAGTTCTTC. It yields the protein CASSHRPENEQFF. The chain recombines TRBV4-1 with TRBJ2-1; D is ambiguous. The CDR3 is 13 amino acids. V was trimmed by 3 bases and J by 7 bases, leaving 10 bases between them. Looked up from germline, CDR1 is MGHRA and CDR2 is YSYEKL.

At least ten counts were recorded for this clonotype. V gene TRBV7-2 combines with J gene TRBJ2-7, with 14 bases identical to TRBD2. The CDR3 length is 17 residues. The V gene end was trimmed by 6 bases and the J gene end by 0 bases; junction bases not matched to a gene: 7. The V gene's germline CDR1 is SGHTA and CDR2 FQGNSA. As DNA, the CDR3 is TGTGCCAGCAGTGGACTAGCGGGAGGTACTACCTCCTACGAGCAGTACTTC. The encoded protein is CASSGLAGGTTSYEQYF.

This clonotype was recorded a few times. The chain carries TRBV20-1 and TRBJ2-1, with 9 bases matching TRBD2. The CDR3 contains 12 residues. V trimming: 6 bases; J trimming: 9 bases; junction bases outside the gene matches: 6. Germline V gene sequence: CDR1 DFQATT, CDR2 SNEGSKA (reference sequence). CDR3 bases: TGCAGTGCCCCGGGACTAGCAGCTGAGCAGTTCTTC. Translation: CSAPGLAAEQFF.